This T cell receptor beta chain was recovered during a study of T cell responses to AZD1222 COVID-19 vaccine. Measured with immunoSEQ multiplex PCR; TCRdb has only the in-frame clones, and not every one. Of 100,000 to 150,000 clones in the sample, 90% are singletons; the top ten hold 6.9%. For this clone: The antigen is not known.

Study outcomes and limitations: Spike-specific TCR repertoires showed rising breadth and depth after two AZD1222 doses.

The V segment lost 6 bases and the J segment 8 bases; nucleotides outside the gene matches: 10. Germline V gene sequence: CDR1 KGHSH, CDR2 LQKENI. The CDR3 spans 15 residues. The starting material was peripheral blood, obtained on day 0 of AZD1222 vaccination. The receptor's source is an adult in good health. The V call is TRBV18, the J call TRBJ1-4, with TRBD1 matching 9 bases. CDR3 DNA: TGTGCCAGCTCGGAAAACAGGGGGCCAAAAGAAAAACTGTTTTTT. Translation gives CASSENRGPKEKLFF.